This TCR beta chain was found in a study of regulatory T cells in long-lasting Graves disease. Arm-PCR of CDR3 regions and iRepertoire HTBI primers were used to build TCR beta libraries. TCRdb called the multiplex PCR reads again in MiXCR, with one record for every CDR3 protein. The profile shows about 290,000 distinct CDR3 sequences, around 21% of them singletons. Regarding time point: persistent/refractory GD, antithyroid drugs over 5 years with positive TRAb. Extracted PBMC RNA gave rise to the TCR library. With 7 bases removed from V and 1 base from J, the gap between germline ends came to 14 bases. Germline CDR1 reads LNHDA; CDR2 reads SQIVND (reference sequence). CDR3 length: 14 amino acids. Overall study results and limits: TRBV28, TRBJ1-2 and TRBJ2-5 were segments that persistent disease favored.

This clonotype has only a few counts. Its antigen is undetermined. The sequence derives from a female donor with Graves disease. The rearrangement joins TRBV19 to TRBJ2-7; tentative D call: TRBD1 (6 bases). The sequencing used peripheral blood mononuclear cells (PBMCs), collected when the disease was refractory, from a patient treated with antithyroid drugs. The CDR3 sequence is CASNNPDSSYEQYF. The CDR3 coding sequence is TGTGCCAGTAACAATCCGGACAGTTCCTACGAGCAGTACTTC. The whole variable domain, filled in from reference TRBV19 and TRBJ2-7, reads DGGITQSPKYLFRKEGQNVTLSCEQNLNHDAMYWYRQDPGQGLRLIYYSQIVNDFQKGDIAEGYSVSREKKESFPLTVTSAQKNPTAFYLCASNNPDSSYEQYFGPGTRLTVT.